This TCR beta chain is from a study of shared clonotypes between healthy human individuals. Turning to the study itself: CD4 naive and memory got three plates each, CD8 naive two, CD8 memory one.

Unmatched junction bases numbered 5, after V lost 2 bases and J lost 8 bases. Germline V gives CDR1 MNHNY, CDR2 SVGAGI (reference sequence). The CDR3 has 14 amino acids. Each replicate PCR on the sorted subsets used 150 to 200 ng DNA (around 30,000 T cell genomes). TCRdb's copy holds only in-frame clones and misses some; the assay was immunoSEQ multiplex PCR. The sample has 550,000 to 850,000 clones; 74% are singletons. Sequencing used memory CD4+ T cells sorted from blood. Stated subset: CD45RA-negative fraction. The genes are TRBV6-6 and TRBJ1-4; 7 bases align to TRBD1. This TCR came from a woman between 25 and 40 years old in good health. CDR3 bases: TGTGCCAGCAGTTACAGGGGGCGAGAGGAAAAACTGTTTTTT. Amino acids: CASSYRGREEKLFF.